One and the same sample provided the 5 T cell receptor beta chains below, sequenced in a study of graft-versus-host responses after intestinal transplantation. Method: immunoSEQ multiplex PCR; TCRdb's copy keeps in-frame clones and lacks some. Of tens of thousands of clones detected, about 92% appear once; the ten largest clones hold 2% to 2.5%. Their antigens are not known. This specimen was unstimulated CD8+ T cells sorted from spleen or lymph node cells, taken before intestinal transplant. The receptors derive from a human donor who received an intestinal transplant.

The CDR3 region is CASRDRANTEAFF. The CDR3 nucleotides are TGTGCCAGTAGGGACAGGGCGAACACTGAAGCTTTCTTT. V is TRBV19 and J is TRBJ1-1; TRBD1 matches at 8 bases. After removal of 6 bases from V and 1 base from J, the junction contained 1 base not matched to a gene. The CDR3 is 13 residues long. Germline V gives CDR1 LNHDA, CDR2 SQIVND (reference sequence).

The rearrangement joins TRBV5-1 to TRBJ2-3, with D possibly TRBD2 on 6 matching bases. The germline V gene has CDR1 SGHRS and CDR2 YFSETQ. V was shortened by 0 bases and J by 1 base, with 12 bases between the two germline ends. CDR3 length: 16 residues. The CDR3 DNA reads as TGCGCCAGCAGCTTGGTTGGGGGGATGGGCACAGATACGCAGTATTTT. Encoded protein: CASSLVGGMGTDTQYF. The entire variable domain, with the rest obtained from reference TRBV5-1 and TRBJ2-3, is as follows: KAGVTQTPRYLIKTRGQQVTLSCSPISGHRSVSWYQQTPGQGLQFLFEYFSETQRNKGNFPGRFSGRQFSNSRSEMNVSTLELGDSALYLCASSLVGGMGTDTQYFGPGTRLTVL.

CDR3 coding DNA: TGTGCCAGCAGCTTAGCTACAGACATGAACACTGAAGCTTTCTTT. This encodes CASSLATDMNTEAFF. The rearrangement uses TRBV7-6 and TRBJ1-1; the D is unclear. CDR3 length: 15 residues. Germline CDR1 and CDR2: SGHVS and FNYEAQ. Trimming took 0 bases from V and 0 from J, leaving 8 bases between them.

The count of this clone is one. This chain uses TRBV27 with TRBJ2-3; weak D call: TRBD1 (5 bases). Germline V gene data show CDR1 as MNHEY and CDR2 as SMNVEV (reference sequence). The V gene lost 5 bases and the J gene lost 2 bases, with 23 bases spanning the gap. This CDR3 contains 18 residues. This CDR3 is CASSPETDSEIFTDTQYF. The DNA for the CDR3 is TGTGCCAGCAGTCCCGAGACAGATTCCGAGATTTTCACAGATACGCAGTATTTT.

This clone was seen just once. This chain uses TRBV7-9 with TRBJ2-1; 7 bases line up with TRBD1. Germline loops: CDR1 SEHNR, CDR2 FQNEAQ (reference sequence). The CDR3 contains 16 residues. V trimming: 5 bases; J trimming: 0 bases; junction bases outside the gene matches: 7. DNA of the CDR3: TGTGCCAGCAGCCCACAGGGGACGAGCTCCTACAATGAGCAGTTCTTC. Protein: CASSPQGTSSYNEQFF.